This T cell receptor beta chain appears in the sequencing data of a study of T cell responses to AZD1222 COVID-19 vaccine. Notes on this clone: The antigen is unknown.

This CDR3 spans 13 amino acids. Germline CDR1 is SEHNR and CDR2 is FQNEAQ (reference sequence). V was cut by 5 bases and J by 2 bases, with 9 bases left in between. Study results and caveats: Baseline serostatus was positive in only a handful of AZD1222 recipients. Per reports, nearly half of all spike-specific TCRs target regions that are unmutated in variants. Mostly white British, mostly female donors; authors suggested clonal diversity may be underestimated. Spike-specific TCR breadth rose after two AZD1222 doses, and depth rose as well.

TCRdb keeps only in-frame clones here, not all; method: immunoSEQ multiplex PCR. The sample has some 100,000 clones, approximately 90% seen once. Source: peripheral blood, taken on day 0 of AZD1222 vaccination. The sequence was collected from an adult in good health. J is TRBJ1-2 and V is TRBV7-9; D is unresolved. CDR3 in amino acids: CASSAQINYGYTF. The DNA for the CDR3 is TGTGCCAGCAGCGCTCAGATAAACTATGGCTACACCTTC.